The rows below give T cell receptor beta chains drawn from one sample of a study of blood T cell repertoires in COVID-19. The protocol was immunoSEQ multiplex PCR, while the TCRdb copy is restricted to in-frame clones and leaves out a portion. The sample includes about 38,000 clones, 70% to 90% seen only once; the top ten take about 31%. Input material: peripheral blood. Receptors originate from a man aged 70-80 years with active COVID-19. Both conserved end residues are part of each CDR3. The D gene is left open where the match is weak. Clone sizes are given selectively: once, few, many, or a class where the clone is expanded.

CDR3aa: CAWSNQAHSNQPQHF
CDR3nt: TGTGCCTGGAGTAACCAGGCCCATAGCAATCAGCCCCAGCATTTT
abundance: .
j_gene: TRBJ1-5
d_gene: .
len: 15
v_gene: TRBV30

CDR3aa: CASREIGRTNEKLFF
CDR3nt: TGTGCCAGCAGAGAGATCGGGAGGACTAATGAAAAACTGTTTTTT
abundance: once
j_gene: TRBJ1-4
d_gene: .
len: 15
v_gene: TRBV27

CDR3aa: CASSLTGPSANSPLHF
CDR3nt: TGTGCCAGCAGTCTGACAGGTCCCTCGGCGAATTCACCCCTCCACTTT
abundance: .
j_gene: TRBJ1-6
d_gene: .
len: 16
v_gene: TRBV6-2/TRBV6-3

CDR3aa: CATSRERPRRDSPLHF
CDR3nt: TGTGCCACCAGCAGAGAAAGGCCCAGGAGGGATTCACCCCTCCACTTT
abundance: .
j_gene: TRBJ1-6
d_gene: .
len: 16
v_gene: TRBV15

CDR3aa: CASSPDRGTNEKLFF
CDR3nt: TGTGCCAGCAGCCCGGACAGGGGAACTAATGAAAAACTGTTTTTT
abundance: .
j_gene: TRBJ1-4
d_gene: TRBD1
len: 15
v_gene: TRBV7-8

CDR3aa: CASSLRGLGEQYF
CDR3nt: TGTGCCAGCAGTTTAAGGGGGCTCGGCGAGCAGTACTTC
abundance: .
j_gene: TRBJ2-7
d_gene: TRBD1
len: 13
v_gene: TRBV12-3/TRBV12-4

CDR3aa: CASSQNPGLSDTLCDNEQFF
CDR3nt: TGTGCCAGCAGCCAAAATCCGGGACTTAGCGACACGTTGTGCGACAATGAGCAGTTCTTC
abundance: once
j_gene: TRBJ2-1
d_gene: .
len: 20
v_gene: TRBV6-2/TRBV6-3

CDR3aa: CASSTGTASNTEAFF
CDR3nt: TGTGCCAGCAGTACCGGGACAGCCTCGAACACTGAAGCTTTCTTT
abundance: once
j_gene: TRBJ1-1
d_gene: TRBD1
len: 15
v_gene: TRBV28

CDR3aa: CATSDLQASSYNEQFF
CDR3nt: TGTGCCACCAGTGATTTACAGGCAAGCTCCTACAATGAGCAGTTCTTC
abundance: .
j_gene: TRBJ2-1
d_gene: .
len: 16
v_gene: TRBV24-1

CDR3aa: CASRPPGASYEQYF
CDR3nt: TGTGCCAGCAGGCCCCCAGGGGCATCCTACGAGCAGTACTTC
abundance: once
j_gene: TRBJ2-7
d_gene: .
len: 14
v_gene: TRBV7-9

CDR3aa: CASSLVWGAGELFF
CDR3nt: TGTGCCAGCAGCTTAGTGTGGGGGGCCGGGGAGCTGTTTTTT
abundance: .
j_gene: TRBJ2-2
d_gene: .
len: 14
v_gene: TRBV7-2

CDR3aa: CATSDAAVAPRDREDTQYF
CDR3nt: TGTGCCACCAGTGATGCCGCGGTAGCTCCCCGGGACAGGGAAGATACGCAGTATTTT
abundance: once
j_gene: TRBJ2-3
d_gene: TRBD1
len: 19
v_gene: TRBV24-1

CDR3aa: CASRARGSTSGNEQFF
CDR3nt: TGTGCCAGCAGGGCCCGGGGGAGTACTAGCGGCAATGAGCAGTTCTTC
abundance: .
j_gene: TRBJ2-1
d_gene: TRBD2
len: 16
v_gene: TRBV2

CDR3aa: CASSFRRQGRTDTQYF
CDR3nt: TGTGCCAGCAGTTTTAGGAGACAGGGCAGGACAGATACGCAGTATTTT
abundance: .
j_gene: TRBJ2-3
d_gene: TRBD1
len: 16
v_gene: TRBV27

CDR3aa: CASSARGVSYEQYF
CDR3nt: TGTGCCAGCAGTGCCAGGGGGGTTTCCTACGAGCAGTACTTC
abundance: .
j_gene: TRBJ2-7
d_gene: .
len: 14
v_gene: TRBV27

CDR3aa: CASNFERGGDRNYGYTF
CDR3nt: TGTGCCAGCAACTTTGAACGAGGCGGGGACCGTAACTATGGCTACACCTTC
abundance: few
j_gene: TRBJ1-2
d_gene: .
len: 17
v_gene: TRBV21-1

CDR3aa: CASSSDRLNTEAFF
CDR3nt: TGTGCCAGCTCATCGGACAGGCTGAACACTGAAGCTTTCTTT
abundance: .
j_gene: TRBJ1-1
d_gene: TRBD1
len: 14
v_gene: TRBV18

CDR3aa: CAWKTGTSGDTDTQYF
CDR3nt: TGTGCCTGGAAGACCGGGACTAGCGGGGACACAGATACGCAGTATTTT
abundance: .
j_gene: TRBJ2-3
d_gene: TRBD2
len: 16
v_gene: TRBV30

CDR3aa: CASSLSVFSGNTIYF
CDR3nt: TGTGCCAGCAGTTTATCAGTCTTCTCTGGAAACACCATATATTTT
abundance: .
j_gene: TRBJ1-3
d_gene: .
len: 15
v_gene: TRBV28

CDR3aa: CSAGGPDTQYF
CDR3nt: TGCAGTGCAGGAGGGCCAGATACGCAGTATTTT
abundance: .
j_gene: TRBJ2-3
d_gene: .
len: 11
v_gene: TRBV20-1

CDR3aa: CAISEVKDTYQPQHF
CDR3nt: TGTGCCATCAGTGAGGTGAAGGACACTTATCAGCCCCAGCATTTT
abundance: .
j_gene: TRBJ1-5
d_gene: .
len: 15
v_gene: TRBV10-3

CDR3aa: CASSPQRAGELFF
CDR3nt: TGTGCCAGCAGTCCCCAGAGGGCCGGGGAGCTGTTTTTT
abundance: .
j_gene: TRBJ2-2
d_gene: .
len: 13
v_gene: TRBV12-3/TRBV12-4

CDR3aa: CASSVSTGPLYEQYF
CDR3nt: TGTGCCAGCAGCGTGTCGACAGGACCACTCTACGAGCAGTACTTC
abundance: .
j_gene: TRBJ2-7
d_gene: .
len: 15
v_gene: TRBV9

CDR3aa: CASSPSGGRWEQFF
CDR3nt: TGTGCCAGCTCCCCTAGCGGGGGCCGGTGGGAGCAGTTCTTC
abundance: .
j_gene: TRBJ2-1
d_gene: TRBD2
len: 14
v_gene: TRBV7-9

CDR3aa: CASSKGLAANIQYF
CDR3nt: TGTGCCAGCAGCAAGGGACTAGCGGCTAACATTCAGTACTTC
abundance: .
j_gene: TRBJ2-4
d_gene: TRBD2
len: 14
v_gene: TRBV7-2

CDR3aa: CASSLMGTGDGNTIYF
CDR3nt: TGTGCCAGCAGTTTAATGGGGACAGGGGACGGAAACACCATATATTTT
abundance: .
j_gene: TRBJ1-3
d_gene: TRBD1
len: 16
v_gene: TRBV27

CDR3aa: CASSRGQFTGELFF
CDR3nt: TGTGCCAGCAGCCGAGGGCAGTTTACCGGGGAGCTGTTTTTT
abundance: .
j_gene: TRBJ2-2
d_gene: .
len: 14
v_gene: TRBV7-9

CDR3aa: CASSLRQGVYYGYTF
CDR3nt: TGTGCCAGTAGTCTAAGACAGGGAGTCTACTATGGCTACACCTTC
abundance: .
j_gene: TRBJ1-2
d_gene: TRBD1
len: 15
v_gene: TRBV19

CDR3aa: CASSPGQIANTGELFF
CDR3nt: TGTGCCAGCAGCCCCGGACAGATAGCGAACACCGGGGAGCTGTTTTTT
abundance: once
j_gene: TRBJ2-2
d_gene: .
len: 16
v_gene: TRBV5-8

CDR3aa: CASRRTSGTYEQYF
CDR3nt: TGTGCCAGCAGGAGGACTAGCGGGACCTACGAGCAGTACTTC
abundance: .
j_gene: TRBJ2-7
d_gene: TRBD2
len: 14
v_gene: TRBV11-2

CDR3aa: CASSAFYEQYF
CDR3nt: TGTGCCAGCAGTGCTTTCTACGAGCAGTACTTC
abundance: .
j_gene: TRBJ2-7
d_gene: .
len: 11
v_gene: TRBV2

CDR3aa: CASSQTPGVVITEAFF
CDR3nt: TGTGCCAGCAGCCAAACTCCGGGAGTGGTGATAACTGAAGCTTTCTTT
abundance: .
j_gene: TRBJ1-1
d_gene: .
len: 16
v_gene: TRBV11-1

CDR3aa: CATSRMGTGALGAKNIQYF
CDR3nt: TGTGCCACCAGCAGAATGGGGACAGGGGCCCTTGGTGCCAAAAACATTCAGTACTTC
abundance: .
j_gene: TRBJ2-4
d_gene: TRBD1
len: 19
v_gene: TRBV15

CDR3aa: CASSQGLTSGYNEQFF
CDR3nt: TGTGCCAGCAGTCAAGGGTTGACTAGCGGATACAATGAGCAGTTCTTC
abundance: once
j_gene: TRBJ2-1
d_gene: TRBD2
len: 16
v_gene: TRBV6-1

CDR3aa: CASSPLQRTVYTF
CDR3nt: TGTGCCAGCTCACCGCTACAGCGGACCGTCTACACCTTC
abundance: .
j_gene: TRBJ1-2
d_gene: .
len: 13
v_gene: TRBV18

CDR3aa: CSSRGLNTEAFF
CDR3nt: TGCAGCAGCCGGGGTTTAAACACTGAAGCTTTCTTT
abundance: .
j_gene: TRBJ1-1
d_gene: .
len: 12
v_gene: TRBV29-1

CDR3aa: CASSASLTNTGELFF
CDR3nt: TGTGCCAGCAGCGCCTCCCTTACGAACACCGGGGAGCTGTTTTTT
abundance: .
j_gene: TRBJ2-2
d_gene: .
len: 15
v_gene: TRBV9

CDR3aa: CASSFLTRRSYEQYF
CDR3nt: TGTGCCAGCAGCTTCCTTACTAGAAGATCCTACGAGCAGTACTTC
abundance: .
j_gene: TRBJ2-7
d_gene: .
len: 15
v_gene: TRBV11-2

CDR3aa: CATSDRTSGRDTQYF
CDR3nt: TGTGCCACCAGTGATAGGACTAGCGGGAGGGATACGCAGTATTTT
abundance: .
j_gene: TRBJ2-3
d_gene: TRBD2
len: 15
v_gene: TRBV24-1

CDR3aa: CASKKDRGPYEQYF
CDR3nt: TGCGCCAGCAAGAAAGACAGGGGGCCCTACGAGCAGTACTTC
abundance: .
j_gene: TRBJ2-7
d_gene: TRBD1
len: 14
v_gene: TRBV5-1

CDR3aa: CASSLTMNTEAFF
CDR3nt: TGTGCCAGCAGCTTGACAATGAACACTGAAGCTTTCTTT
abundance: .
j_gene: TRBJ1-1
d_gene: .
len: 13
v_gene: TRBV7-3

CDR3aa: CASSQVDVTSGRLYNEQFF
CDR3nt: TGCGCCAGCAGCCAAGTGGATGTGACTAGCGGGAGATTATACAATGAGCAGTTCTTC
abundance: once
j_gene: TRBJ2-1
d_gene: TRBD2
len: 19
v_gene: TRBV4-3